This T cell receptor beta chain was documented in a study of CD8 T cells in Susac syndrome. A quantity of 0.5 to 1 ug RNA underwent reverse transcription using random hexamers. TCRdb reanalysed the immunoSEQ multiplex PCR reads using MiXCR and keeps one entry per CDR3 protein. The sample records about 210,000 distinct CDR3 sequences, around 93% being singletons. This clonotype has only one observation. V was pared by 6 bases and J by 7 bases, with 7 bases between. This CDR3 has 11 residues. The chain employs TRBV12-3 or TRBV12-4 and TRBJ2-4; a possible D gene is TRBD2 (5 bases). The sequencing sample was made of CD4+ T cells from PBMCs. The source of this sequence is a human donor with Susac syndrome. CDR3 sequence reads: CASSPGNIQYF. The CDR3 bases are TGTGCCAGCAGCCCGGGGAACATTCAGTACTTC.